These 27 T cell receptor beta chains were all obtained from the same sample, sequenced in a study of T cell repertoires in cytomegalovirus infection. MiXCR, run by TCRdb on the reads, gives a single entry per CDR3 protein. The repertoire holds about 920,000 distinct CDR3 sequences, with less than 35% as singletons. Their recognized antigens are unknown. This specimen was cultured CD8+ T cells from PBMCs, taken from culture after CMV antigen stimulation. The origin of the receptors is a human donor in good health (CMV status not recorded). Some clones in this sample may be carry-over from other donors' samples.

This clonotype appeared many times. The gene calls are TRBV7-8 and TRBJ1-1; D is unresolved. Germline assignment: CDR1 SGHVS and CDR2 FQNEAQ. The ends were cut back, 1 base at V and 7 bases at J, with 13 bases in the middle. The CDR3 extends over 14 amino acids. CDR3: CASSLVSPAGEAFF. The CDR3 region has the DNA TGTGCCAGCAGCTTAGTAAGCCCCGCGGGTGAAGCTTTCTTT.

The chain is built from TRBV6-6 and TRBJ1-5; 9 bases line up with TRBD1. CDR3 length equals 17 residues. Trimming removed 6 bases from V and 2 bases from J; junction bases left unmatched: 11. The germline V gene has CDR1 MNHNY and CDR2 SVGAGI (reference sequence). This CDR3 is CASRDTLRDRGNQPQHF. The CDR3, as DNA: TGTGCCAGCAGGGACACTCTCCGGGACAGGGGCAATCAGCCCCAGCATTTT.

This chain uses TRBV20-1 with TRBJ1-1; 7 bases line up with TRBD1. The CDR3 has 14 residues. The V and J ends lost 4 bases and 1 base, in that order; junction bases with no gene match: 6. The V gene's germline CDR1 is DFQATT and CDR2 SNEGSKA (reference sequence). DNA of the CDR3: TGCAGTGCTACGATGACAGGGTCGAACACTGAAGCTTTCTTT. This codes for CSATMTGSNTEAFF.

The chain carries TRBV6-2 or TRBV6-3 and TRBJ2-7; 7 bases fit TRBD1. Germline CDR1 is MNHEY and CDR2 is SVGEGT. V gave up 4 bases and J gave up 2 bases; unmatched junction bases: 11. This CDR3 is 16 amino acids long. The CDR3 DNA reads TGTGCCAGCAGTTCCTCCCGGGACAGACTTACCTACGAGCAGTACGTC. Amino acid sequence: CASSSSRDRLTYEQYV.

The CDR3: CASSTEAGQYF. CDR3 DNA sequence: TGTGCCAGCAGCACCGAGGCCGGCCAGTACTTC. The J gene is TRBJ2-5, the V gene TRBV6-5; D gene unclear. CDR3 length: 11 residues. The germline CDR1 and CDR2 sequences are MNHEY and SVGAGI. The V and J ends lost 6 bases and 10 bases respectively, with 12 bases between them.

The V call is TRBV7-8, the J call TRBJ1-2; D not certain. CDR1 SGHVS and CDR2 FQNEAQ come from the germline V gene. V shed 3 bases and J shed 3 bases, with 8 bases lying between them. There are 13 residues in the CDR3. The CDR3 DNA follows: TGTGCCAGCAGCTTTCAGAAGTACTATGGCTACACCTTC. Translating gives CASSFQKYYGYTF.

This clonotype was counted only a few times. J is TRBJ2-7 and V is TRBV11-2; D unresolved. CDR3 length: 13 amino acids. Germline V gene lookup returns CDR1 SGHAT and CDR2 FQNNGV. Deletions cut 1 base from V and 2 bases from J, with 6 bases between. The CDR3 nucleotides read TGTGCCAGCAGCTTAGCTACAACCTACGAGCAGTACGTC. Translating gives CASSLATTYEQYV.

Worth noting for this clonotype: A junction end diverges from the germline sequence, so it may reflect a read error. The chain couples TRBV7-7 to TRBJ2-5; D assignment may be TRBD1 or TRBD2 (5 bases each). Looked up from germline, CDR1 is SSHAT and CDR2 is FNYEAQ (reference sequence). This CDR3 has 16 amino acids. As DNA, the CDR3 is TGTGCTAGCAGCTTAGTTGACGGGGCCGGCCAAGAGACCCAGTACTTC. Its protein product is CASSLVDGAGQETQYF.

CDR3 sequence: CASNLPRGTEAFF. Here the CDR3 DNA reads TGTGCCAGTAACCTCCCCCGGGGAACTGAAGCTTTCTTT. The chain joins TRBV19 to TRBJ1-1; D ambiguous. The germline gives CDR1 LNHDA, CDR2 SQIVND (reference sequence). V lost 7 bases and J lost 5, with 14 bases in between. This CDR3 spans 13 amino acids.

This clonotype occurred many times. This chain connects TRBV7-2 to TRBJ2-1, with 9 bases that match TRBD2. J was trimmed by 2 bases and V by 3 bases; bases with no gene match: 14. Germline CDR1 and CDR2: SGHTA and FQGNSA. The CDR3 is 19 amino acids. CDR3 protein: CASSFGRSGGSDPYNEQFF. DNA for the CDR3: TGTGCCAGCAGCTTCGGGAGGAGCGGGGGGTCCGATCCCTACAATGAGCAGTTCTTC. Combining the CDR3 with reference TRBV7-2 and TRBJ2-1 gives the whole variable domain GAGVSQSPSNKVTEKGKDVELRCDPISGHTALYWYRQSLGQGLEFLIYFQGNSAPDKSGLPSDRFSAERTGGSVSTLTIQRTQQEDSAVYLCASSFGRSGGSDPYNEQFFGPGTRLTVL.

This chain links TRBV6-1 with TRBJ2-7; tentative D call: TRBD1 (6 bases). Germline CDR1 and CDR2: MNHNS and SASEGT. CDR3 size: 14 residues. CDR3 amino acids: CASGGQGPTPVEYV. In DNA, the CDR3 is TGTGCCAGCGGGGGCCAGGGACCTACGCCCGTGGAGTATGTC.

The V gene is TRBV4-3, the J gene TRBJ2-4, with unresolved D. The germline CDR1 and CDR2 sequences are LGHNA and YSLEER. CDR3 length: 14 amino acids. Trimming shortened V by 2 bases and J by 0 bases, and 5 bases separated the two germline ends. CDR3 loop: CASSQSLAKNIQYF. CDR3 in DNA: TGCGCCAGCAGCCAATCACTAGCCAAAAACATTCAGTACTTC.

This clonotype was seen a few times. V is TRBV19 and J is TRBJ1-1; D not certain. CDR1 is LNHDA and CDR2 is SQIVND in the germline V gene (reference sequence). This CDR3 spans 14 amino acids. V lost 4 bases, J lost 1 base, and 10 bases lay in between. The DNA of the CDR3 is TGTGCCAGTAGTAGGGTGCTGACGAACACTGAAGCTTTCTTT. Translation gives CASSRVLTNTEAFF.

This clonotype came up a few times. The J gene is TRBJ1-1, the V gene TRBV12-3 or TRBV12-4; TRBD1 agrees at 12 bases. V lost 1 base to trimming and J lost 3 bases; unmatched junction nucleotides: 6. The CDR3 has 17 residues. In DNA, the CDR3 is TGTGCCAGCAGTTTAGTCTTGGGACAGGGGGCTTACACTGAAGCTTTCTTT. It translates to CASSLVLGQGAYTEAFF.

The rearrangement uses TRBV7-3 and TRBJ2-7, with TRBD2 identical over 8 bases. V gave up 0 bases and J gave up 3 bases; unmatched junction bases: 4. Germline CDR1 and CDR2: SGHTA and FQGTGA. The CDR3 sequence is 15 residues long. The CDR3 sequence: CASSLTSGGHYEQYF. CDR3 coding DNA: TGTGCCAGCAGCTTAACCAGCGGGGGCCACTACGAGCAGTACTTC.

This chain connects TRBV25-1 to TRBJ1-1, with 8 bases fitting TRBD1. The CDR3 contains 13 residues. V gave up 3 bases and J gave up 11 bases; unmatched junction bases: 8. Germline V lookup: CDR1 MGHDK, CDR2 SYGVNS. CDR3 sequence (DNA): TGTGCCAGCAGTGAGGTCAGGGGGCAGGGTGCTTTCTTT. Translated, it gives CASSEVRGQGAFF.

This clonotype was observed a few times. The chain recombines TRBV20-1 with TRBJ2-7; 7 bases map to TRBD1. CDR3 length: 16 amino acids. CDR1 and CDR2 from the germline V gene are DFQATT and SNEGSKA (reference sequence). J was trimmed by 7 bases and V by 4 bases; bases with no gene match: 19. The CDR3 loop is CSANPSDRADTGEQYF. The CDR3 nucleotides read TGCAGTGCTAACCCCTCCGACAGGGCAGATACGGGGGAGCAGTACTTC.

This clonotype was seen a handful of times. The V and J genes are TRBV6-6 and TRBJ1-1; the D is unclear. The germline V gene has CDR1 MNHNY and CDR2 SVGAGI (reference sequence). The CDR3 totals 12 residues. V shed 7 bases and J shed 4 bases, with 10 bases lying between them. The CDR3 region has the DNA TGTGCCAGCATTGCGTCAGTCACTGAAGCTTTCTTT. This sequence encodes CASIASVTEAFF.

This clonotype was observed a handful of times. The chain has TRBV7-9 and TRBJ1-1, with a weak D call TRBD1 (5 bases). Germline values: CDR1 SEHNR, CDR2 FQNEAQ (reference sequence). With 1 base removed from V and 4 bases from J, the gap between germline ends came to 19 bases. CDR3 size: 17 residues. CDR3 amino acids: CASSLVYGTLIGTEAFF. CDR3 DNA sequence: TGTGCCAGCAGCTTAGTTTACGGGACCTTAATAGGCACTGAAGCTTTCTTT.

This clonotype has just a few counts. Written as DNA, the CDR3 is TGTGCCATCAGTATTGCAGGGGCTAACTATGGCTACACCTTC. Translating gives CAISIAGANYGYTF. The genes are TRBV10-3 and TRBJ1-2, with a possible D match to TRBD1 (6 bases). Germline assignment: CDR1 ENHRY and CDR2 SYGVKD. Deletions cut 5 bases from V and 0 bases from J, with 10 bases between. The CDR3 runs to 14 residues.

The chain employs TRBV6-6 and TRBJ2-1, with D hard to call. The germline gives CDR1 MNHNY, CDR2 SVGAGI (reference sequence). The CDR3 runs 13 residues. The ends were cut back, 2 bases at V and 10 bases at J, with 12 bases in the middle. The CDR3 is CASSYGPTYEQFF. Written as DNA, the CDR3 is TGTGCCAGCAGTTACGGCCCCACCTACGAGCAGTTCTTC.

The sample holds many counts of this clonotype. This chain connects TRBV7-9 to TRBJ2-7; 7 bases are a match to TRBD2. V trimming: 5 bases; J trimming: 2 bases; junction bases outside the gene matches: 9. This CDR3 comprises 15 residues. The germline V gene encodes CDR1 SEHNR and CDR2 FQNEAQ (reference sequence). The CDR3 DNA is TGTGCCAGCAGCCCCCCCAGCGGGGACCCCTACGAGCAGTACTTC. Amino acids: CASSPPSGDPYEQYF.

For the CDR3, the DNA is TGTGCCAGCAGCCCCCGTAGCGGGGGGAGCTCCTACAATGAGCAGTTCTTC. Protein sequence: CASSPRSGGSSYNEQFF. V gene TRBV7-6 combines with J gene TRBJ2-1; TRBD2 matches 10 bases. CDR3 length equals 17 residues. After removal of 5 bases from V and 0 bases from J, the junction contained 7 bases not matched to a gene. Per the germline V gene, CDR1 is SGHVS and CDR2 is FNYEAQ.

This clonotype was counted at least ten times. The chain links TRBV18 to TRBJ1-2; D is uncertain. This CDR3 is built from 11 residues. Germline CDR1 is KGHSH and CDR2 is LQKENI. V lost 6 bases and J 4 bases, leaving 6 bases between the germline ends. CDR3 nucleotides: TGTGCCAGCTCGCCGGGCTATGGCTACACCTTC. Encoded protein: CASSPGYGYTF.

This clonotype was seen a few times. The chain is built from TRBV7-2 and TRBJ1-1; D unresolved. V gave up 5 bases and J gave up 3 bases, with 13 bases separating them. CDR3 size: 14 residues. Germline lookup yields CDR1 SGHTA and CDR2 FQGNSA. The DNA for the CDR3 is TGTGCCAGCAGCGCGGACCCTGGGGACACTGAAGCTTTCTTT. This translates into CASSADPGDTEAFF. The full variable domain, completed using reference TRBV7-2 and TRBJ1-1, is GAGVSQSPSNKVTEKGKDVELRCDPISGHTALYWYRQSLGQGLEFLIYFQGNSAPDKSGLPSDRFSAERTGGSVSTLTIQRTQQEDSAVYLCASSADPGDTEAFFGQGTRLTVV.

The chain carries TRBV24-1 and TRBJ2-2, with 9 bases fitting TRBD2. Germline V CDR1 and CDR2: KGHDR, SFDVKD. Trimming removed 4 bases from V and 5 bases from J; junction bases left unmatched: 4. This CDR3 contains 15 residues. As DNA, the CDR3 is TGTGCCACCAGTGACTATAGCGGGGGTACCGGGGAGCTGTTTTTT. As protein: CATSDYSGGTGELFF.

This clonotype was recorded at least ten times. This chain joins TRBV7-2 and TRBJ1-2; no definite D call. This CDR3 comprises 16 residues. Per germline, CDR1 SGHTA and CDR2 FQGNSA. V lost 4 bases and J 5 bases, leaving 20 bases between the germline ends. The CDR3 loop is CASSSPGDEPVYGYTF. CDR3 DNA: TGTGCCAGCAGCTCCCCGGGTGACGAGCCCGTTTATGGCTACACCTTC.